These 10 T cell receptor beta chains originate from one sample sequenced in a study of blood T cells in healthy people across ages. Together with a sample-barcoded 5' primer, a J-beta primer mix was included in a second PCR lasting roughly 6 to 12 cycles. One entry per CDR3 protein results from TCRdb running MiXCR on the 5' RACE reads. The sample lists 1,500,000 or so distinct CDR3 sequences; 35% to 45% were seen once. The sample was blood. Every receptor here comes from a woman aged 18-35 years in good health.

This chain links TRBV24-1 with TRBJ1-1; D remains ambiguous. Germline CDR1 is KGHDR and CDR2 is SFDVKD. V lost 5 bases and J lost 1, with 7 bases in between. The CDR3 sequence is 13 residues long. For the CDR3, the DNA is TGTGCCACCAGTGTCGGCCCGAACACTGAAGCTTTCTTT. Translation: CATSVGPNTEAFF.

The chain has TRBV25-1 and TRBJ2-3, with 9 bases identical to TRBD2. This CDR3 has 16 residues. CDR1 is MGHDK, CDR2 SYGVNS, per germline. J gave up 5 bases and V 1 base, and 7 bases lay outside the gene matches. In DNA form, the CDR3 reads TGTGCCAGCAGTGAATTGCGGGGGGGAGATGGAGATACGCAGTATTTT. Translation gives CASSELRGGDGDTQYF.

The rearrangement joins TRBV7-2 to TRBJ1-3; 7 bases are shared with TRBD1. V gave up 6 bases and J gave up 3 bases; unmatched junction bases: 5. The CDR3 is made up of 14 amino acids. CDR1 and CDR2 (germline): SGHTA, FQGNSA. The CDR3 is CASRPTGIGNTIYF. The CDR3 region has the DNA TGTGCCAGCAGACCGACAGGGATTGGAAACACCATATATTTT.

This clonotype was seen a few times. V is TRBV28 and J is TRBJ1-6; 9 bases are a match to TRBD1. With 5 bases clipped from V and 7 bases from J, the junction kept 12 bases outside the gene matches. CDR3 length: 17 amino acids. The germline gives CDR1 MDHEN, CDR2 SYDVKM. CDR3 coding DNA: TGTGCCAGCAGTCCAGCTCGTACAGGGGGCAGAAATTCACCCCTCCACTTT. The encoded protein is CASSPARTGGRNSPLHF.

The rearrangement joins TRBV5-4 to TRBJ2-5, with D unclear. The CDR3 is 14 amino acids. V dropped 4 bases and J dropped 0 bases, with 10 bases sitting between them. Germline loops: CDR1 SGHNT, CDR2 YYREEE (reference sequence). The CDR3 here is CASSVQRYQETQYF. For the CDR3, the DNA is TGTGCCAGCAGCGTTCAGAGGTACCAAGAGACCCAGTACTTC.

This clonotype was observed a handful of times. CDR3 nucleotide sequence: TGCAGTGCTAGTCTTCGTGAGAACCCCTACAATGAGCAGTTCTTC. Amino acids: CSASLRENPYNEQFF. This chain joins TRBV20-1 and TRBJ2-1, with D unresolved. Germline V CDR1 and CDR2: DFQATT, SNEGSKA (reference sequence). The CDR3 is made up of 15 amino acids. V lost 3 bases and J 2 bases, leaving 14 bases between the germline ends.

V is TRBV29-1 and J is TRBJ2-7, with 11 bases matching TRBD2. The trim removed 7 bases at V and 3 bases at J, leaving 17 bases unmatched. Germline CDR1 is SQVTM and CDR2 is ANQGSEA. The CDR3 totals 17 residues. This chain's CDR3 is CSAVDRALAGAHYEQYF. The DNA of the CDR3 is TGCAGCGCCGTAGACAGAGCACTAGCGGGGGCACACTACGAGCAGTACTTC.

The V gene is TRBV29-1, the J gene TRBJ2-5, with D possibly being TRBD1 or TRBD2 (5 bases each). The J call may not be correct, given that the DNA end is closer to TRBJ2-7. CDR3 length equals 11 residues. CDR1 SQVTM and CDR2 ANQGSEA come from the germline V gene. CDR3 residues: CSVGRDHEQYF. The DNA of the CDR3 is TGCAGCGTTGGTAGGGACCACGAGCAGTACTTC.

J is TRBJ1-1 and V is TRBV7-8, with 7 bases aligning to TRBD1. V shed 5 bases and J 7 bases; nucleotides not matched to a gene: 7. The CDR3 consists of 13 residues. From germline, CDR1 is SGHVS and CDR2 FQNEAQ. CDR3 sequence (DNA): TGTGCCAGCAGCGGGACAGCGATGCTTGAAGCTTTCTTT. It encodes CASSGTAMLEAFF.

This chain uses TRBV6-2 or TRBV6-3 with TRBJ1-5, with a possible D match to TRBD1 (6 bases). This CDR3 has 15 amino acids. Trimming removed 6 bases at V and 3 bases at J, with 15 bases between. Germline V CDR1 and CDR2: MNHEY, SVGEGT. In DNA, the CDR3 is TGTGCCAGCAGATCCTCAGGGGCCTTCAATCAGCCCCAGCATTTT. Translation gives CASRSSGAFNQPQHF.